This is a list of T cell receptor beta chains from one sample in a study of T-cell memory formation after mild COVID-19. TCRdb re-called the 5' RACE reads through MiXCR, storing one row per CDR3 protein. The sample has 550,000 to 600,000 distinct CDR3 sequences, roughly 21% seen once. The sequenced sample consisted of PBMCs or a T cell subset sorted from them (not recorded which). The receptors were sampled from an adult woman who had mild COVID-19 (a few samples of this study predate the infection). Cell type and time point are not known. The CDR3 runs from the conserved cysteine through the conserved F or W. The order of the fields is clone size, V gene, J gene, D gene, CDR3 protein, CDR3 DNA. The D gene is left open where the match is weak. Not all rows give a size; the values are once, few, many and, for expanded clones, a class.

.	TRBV5-1	TRBJ2-7	.	CASSLSGISYEQYF	TGCGCCAGCAGCTTGTCCGGGATCTCCTACGAGCAGTACTTC
.	TRBV14	TRBJ2-1	.	CASSQFKYNEQFF	TGTGCCAGCAGCCAATTCAAGTACAATGAGCAGTTCTTC
few	TRBV7-9	TRBJ1-2	.	CASSFLVMEGGYTF	TGTGCCAGCAGCTTTCTCGTCATGGAGGGTGGCTACACCTTC
.	TRBV5-1	TRBJ2-2	.	CASSLATGSNTGELFF	TGCGCCAGCAGCTTGGCCACAGGTTCGAACACCGGGGAGCTGTTTTTT
few	TRBV5-5	TRBJ2-1	TRBD2	CASSHTSGRIGNEQFF	TGTGCCAGCAGCCATACTAGCGGGAGGATTGGAAATGAGCAGTTCTTC
few	TRBV12-3/TRBV12-4	TRBJ2-1	.	CASSRGLSSYNEQFF	TGTGCCAGCAGTCGGGGACTGAGCTCCTACAATGAGCAGTTCTTC
.	TRBV20-1	TRBJ2-5	TRBD2	CSAAPGGVGVMIETKYF	TGCAGTGCCGCACCGGGAGGGGTGGGAGTGATGATAGAGACCAAGTACTTC
.	TRBV7-9	TRBJ1-6	TRBD1	CASSSQGANSPLHF	TGTGCCAGCAGCTCCCAGGGGGCCAATTCACCCCTCCACTTT
few	TRBV7-2	TRBJ1-2	.	CASSLSVGGYTF	TGTGCCAGCAGCTTAAGTGTTGGCGGCTACACCTTC
.	TRBV11-2	TRBJ2-2	TRBD1	CASSSPGQGGELFF	TGTGCCAGCAGCTCCCCGGGACAGGGTGGGGAGCTGTTTTTT